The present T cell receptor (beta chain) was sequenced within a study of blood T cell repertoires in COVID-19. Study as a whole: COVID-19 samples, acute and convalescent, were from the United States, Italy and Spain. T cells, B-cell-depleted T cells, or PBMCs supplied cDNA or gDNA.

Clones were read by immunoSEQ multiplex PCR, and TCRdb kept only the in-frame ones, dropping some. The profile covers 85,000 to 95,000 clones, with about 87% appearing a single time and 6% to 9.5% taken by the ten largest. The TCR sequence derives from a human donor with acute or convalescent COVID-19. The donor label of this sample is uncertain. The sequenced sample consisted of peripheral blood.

CDR3 in amino acids: CASSFGQAYEQYF. The CDR3 coding sequence is TGTGCCAGCAGCTTCGGACAGGCTTACGAGCAGTACTTC. The chain recombines TRBV11-1 with TRBJ2-7; 7 nucleotides agree with TRBD1. Germline values: CDR1 SGHAT, CDR2 FQDESV (reference sequence). V shed 3 bases and J 4 bases; nucleotides not matched to a gene: 3. This CDR3 has 13 amino acids.